This TCR beta chain is drawn from a study of T cells in Graves' hyperthyroidism and ophthalmopathy. This clonotype was seen repeatedly, ten times or more. Amplification targeted TCR beta CDR3 regions from RNA transcripts. The TCR CDR3 first-round RT-PCR relied on the HTBI primer set. TCRdb re-called the multiplex PCR reads through MiXCR, storing one row per CDR3 protein. This sample carries around 350,000 distinct CDR3 sequences, about a sixth of them seen once, and the ten largest clones take 30% to 35%. This TCR was recovered from a woman aged 25 to 39 with Graves' hyperthyroidism that later progressed to Graves' ophthalmopathy. The sample taken for sequencing was blood.

CDR3 residues: CAISQRLAGEEQFF. CDR3 nucleotides: TGTGCCATCAGCCAGAGGCTAGCGGGTGAGGAGCAGTTCTTC. The rearrangement joins TRBV10-3 to TRBJ2-1; TRBD2 agrees at 8 bases. With 6 bases clipped from V and 10 bases from J, the junction kept 11 bases outside the gene matches. The length of the CDR3 is 14 residues. CDR1 and CDR2 (germline): ENHRY, SYGVKD.